These 14 T cell receptor beta chains share one sample of origin, sequenced in a study of T cell changes during pregnancy in multiple sclerosis. Here immunoSEQ multiplex PCR was the method, and the copy in TCRdb shows in-frame clones only, minus some. The sample includes about 31,000 clones, about nine tenths seen only once; the top ten take approximately 6.1%. Sample: CD8+ T cells from peripheral blood mononuclear cells, taken in the second trimester of pregnancy. The receptors stem from a female donor with multiple sclerosis, enrolled in a pregnancy study.

V gene TRBV9 combines with J gene TRBJ2-2, with TRBD2 identical over 11 bases. The germline CDR1 and CDR2 sequences are SGDLS and YYNGEE. The CDR3 is made up of 18 amino acids. V was pared by 3 bases and J by 1 base, with 8 bases of the junction left unmatched. The DNA of the CDR3 is TGTGCCAGCAGCGCCCTACTAGCGGGAGCTTGGAACACCGGGGAGCTGTTTTTT. This codes for CASSALLAGAWNTGELFF.

V usage is TRBV2 and J usage is TRBJ1-4, with D possibly TRBD1 on 5 matching bases. Germline V gene data show CDR1 as SNHLY and CDR2 as FYNNEI. The CDR3 runs 13 residues. V was shortened by 6 bases and J by 8 bases, with 13 bases between the two germline ends. In nucleotides, the CDR3 is TGTGCCAGCAGGCCACCGGACATGGAAAAACTGTTTTTT. Translated, it gives CASRPPDMEKLFF.

The chain employs TRBV27 and TRBJ1-1; 11 bases line up with TRBD1. The CDR3 runs 15 residues. Germline CDR1 reads MNHEY; CDR2 reads SMNVEV (reference sequence). Germline trimming cut 5 bases from V and 6 bases from J; bases unmatched to any gene: 8. The CDR3 nucleotides are TGTGCCAGCAGTCCCGGGACAGGGGGAGAGGCTGAAGCTTTCTTT. Amino acids: CASSPGTGGEAEAFF.

The rearrangement uses TRBV9 and TRBJ2-3; D is possibly TRBD2 (6 bases). This CDR3 contains 15 residues. Germline CDR1 SGDLS, CDR2 YYNGEE. Trimming shortened V by 0 bases and J by 5 bases, and 13 bases separated the two germline ends. Here the CDR3 DNA reads TGTGCCAGCAGCGTAGGCGGGACCTTGGAAGATACGCAGTATTTT. Translated: CASSVGGTLEDTQYF.

The genes are TRBV6-5 and TRBJ2-3; 11 nucleotides align to TRBD2. With V trimmed by 5 bases and J by 1 base, 2 bases remained unmatched. Germline CDR1 reads MNHEY; CDR2 reads SVGAGI. This CDR3 contains 15 residues. CDR3 nucleotides: TGTGCCAGCAGTCAACTAGCGGGGGGCACAGATACGCAGTATTTT. Translation: CASSQLAGGTDTQYF.

The genes are TRBV7-9 and TRBJ2-5; 7 positions agree with TRBD1. CDR3 size: 18 residues. V lost 7 bases, J lost 4 bases, and 21 bases stayed unmatched. The germline gives CDR1 SEHNR, CDR2 FQNEAQ (reference sequence). As DNA, the CDR3 is TGTGCCAGCACCAGGAGCGTGTCGGGACAGTTGTTTGGAGAGACCCAGTACTTC. It translates to CASTRSVSGQLFGETQYF.

J is TRBJ1-6 and V is TRBV5-4; D unclear. With 5 bases removed from V and 10 bases from J, the gap between germline ends came to 16 bases. The CDR3 spans 14 residues. The germline V gene encodes CDR1 SGHNT and CDR2 YYREEE (reference sequence). The CDR3 loop reads CASSEMMGSSPLHF. In DNA form, the CDR3 reads TGTGCCAGCAGTGAAATGATGGGGAGCTCACCCCTCCACTTT.

The chain recombines TRBV7-9 with TRBJ2-2; 7 bases match TRBD2. V lost 6 bases and J lost 8; bases outside the gene matches: 18. CDR3 length equals 17 residues. The V gene's germline CDR1 is SEHNR and CDR2 FQNEAQ (reference sequence). CDR3 protein: CASSFEGGLGLPGELFF. As DNA, the CDR3 is TGTGCCAGCAGTTTCGAGGGAGGGCTAGGTCTCCCAGGGGAGCTGTTTTTT.

This clone was counted a single time. This rearrangement joins TRBV27 to TRBJ2-1; D unclear. V was pared by 4 bases and J by 3 bases, with 7 bases between. This CDR3 has 13 amino acids. Looked up from germline, CDR1 is MNHEY and CDR2 is SMNVEV (reference sequence). The CDR3 sequence: CASSSTYYNEQFF. The CDR3 bases are TGTGCCAGCAGTTCAACATACTACAATGAGCAGTTCTTC.

V gene TRBV5-1 combines with J gene TRBJ1-1; D is possibly TRBD1 (5 bases). CDR3 length equals 14 residues. Trimming pared 3 bases from V and 8 bases from J, leaving 17 bases between. In germline, CDR1 is SGHRS, CDR2 YFSETQ. The CDR3 sequence is CASSWGGVGGEAFF. As DNA, the CDR3 is TGCGCCAGCAGCTGGGGAGGGGTCGGCGGAGAAGCTTTCTTT.

This clone appeared once. V gene TRBV2 combines with J gene TRBJ2-1; tentative D call: TRBD2 (6 bases). Germline values: CDR1 SNHLY, CDR2 FYNNEI. The CDR3 is 13 amino acids. The V gene lost 10 bases and the J gene lost 9 bases, with 19 bases spanning the gap. CDR3 sequence (DNA): TGTGCCATACTAACTAGCCCTACAGCTGAGCAGTTCTTC. Translated: CAILTSPTAEQFF.

The rearrangement joins TRBV7-9 to TRBJ2-5; TRBD1 is a possible D gene (6 bases). In germline, CDR1 is SEHNR, CDR2 FQNEAQ (reference sequence). This CDR3 is built from 14 residues. With 4 bases removed from V and 0 bases from J, the gap between germline ends came to 9 bases. CDR3: CASSSRGNQETQYF. CDR3 nucleotide sequence: TGTGCCAGCAGCTCCAGGGGAAACCAAGAGACCCAGTACTTC.

This rearrangement joins TRBV4-1 to TRBJ2-1; D is possibly TRBD2 (6 bases). The CDR3 has 18 amino acids. Germline V gene lookup returns CDR1 MGHRA and CDR2 YSYEKL. Trimming removed 2 bases from V and 8 bases from J, with 25 bases in between. Here the CDR3 reads CASSQIPGTGGIAYEQFF. The DNA for the CDR3 is TGCGCCAGCAGCCAAATCCCCGGAACTGGCGGGATTGCCTATGAGCAGTTCTTC.

The rearrangement uses TRBV29-1 and TRBJ2-7, with D unresolved. Germline V gene data show CDR1 as SQVTM and CDR2 as ANQGSEA. The CDR3 extends over 13 amino acids. The V and J ends lost 4 bases and 0 bases respectively, with 10 bases between them. CDR3 sequence reads: CSVADWSSYEQYF. CDR3 nucleotides: TGCAGCGTTGCTGACTGGTCCTCCTACGAGCAGTACTTC.